This TCR beta chain was captured by sequencing in a study of blood T cell repertoires in COVID-19. About the research overall: Acute-phase and convalescent COVID-19 samples originated in the United States, Italy and Spain.

Original analysis: Quantification of nucleated cells was approximated via reference gene primer amplification. The protocol was immunoSEQ multiplex PCR, while the TCRdb copy is restricted to in-frame clones and leaves out a portion. The V and J calls and the clone size are those of that table, but D and trimming were determined from the DNA. The table shows 55,000 to 70,000 clones, with 88% occurring only once. This receptor was taken from a woman aged 70-85 years with active COVID-19. Sequenced material: peripheral blood.

The chain's CDR3 is CASDRRRGTEAFF. In nucleotides, the CDR3 is TGTGCCAGCGACCGACGTCGGGGCACTGAAGCTTTCTTT. The rearrangement uses TRBV2 and TRBJ1-1; D not certain. Trimming removed 8 bases at V and 4 bases at J, with 14 bases between. The CDR3 runs to 13 residues. The germline V gene encodes CDR1 SNHLY and CDR2 FYNNEI.